The 17 T cell receptor beta chains listed next were all sequenced from one sample in a study of shared clonotypes between healthy human individuals. Assay: immunoSEQ multiplex PCR; the TCRdb copy retains only in-frame clones and omits some. This table has some 1,600,000 clones, 95% to 99% appearing once. The specimen was naive CD4+ T cells sorted from blood. Documented subset: CD45RA+ positively selected. Receptors originate from a man aged 25 to 40 in good health.

The chain employs TRBV5-1 and TRBJ2-7; no clear D. Germline loops: CDR1 SGHRS, CDR2 YFSETQ. Trimming stripped 4 bases from V and 3 bases from J, with 17 bases between. The CDR3 has 15 amino acids. CDR3 region: CASSTDLAANYEQYF. The CDR3 DNA sequence: TGCGCCAGCAGCACCGACCTCGCGGCGAACTACGAGCAGTACTTC.

CDR3 amino acids: CATRRDGGNYGYTF. The CDR3 DNA is TGTGCCACCAGGCGGGACGGTGGGAACTATGGCTACACCTTC. This chain connects TRBV28 to TRBJ1-2; TRBD1 is a possible D gene (5 bases). Germline CDR1 is MDHEN and CDR2 is SYDVKM. The germline V and J ends were trimmed by 10 bases and 2 bases, with 17 bases remaining between them. The CDR3 has 14 amino acids.

This chain joins TRBV4-1 and TRBJ2-5, with TRBD1 matching over 12 bases. J lost 1 base, V lost 0 bases, and 6 bases had no gene match. Per germline, CDR1 MGHRA and CDR2 YSYEKL. CDR3 length equals 18 residues. The CDR3 is CASSQDRGQGAFQETQYF. The CDR3, as DNA: TGCGCCAGCAGCCAAGATAGGGGACAGGGGGCGTTCCAAGAGACCCAGTACTTC.

The chain carries TRBV28 and TRBJ1-4, with D possibly being TRBD1 (5 bases). V lost 6 bases and J 8 bases, leaving 25 bases between the germline ends. The CDR3 runs 17 residues. Germline CDR1 reads MDHEN; CDR2 reads SYDVKM. CDR3 DNA: TGTGCCAGCAGGGGAGGTGGGGACCTAAGATCGGTCGAAAAACTGTTTTTT. Its translation: CASRGGGDLRSVEKLFF.

The gene calls are TRBV5-1 and TRBJ2-7; 8 nucleotides line up with TRBD1. The junction had 7 bases not matched to a gene; V was cut back by 5 bases and J by 0 bases. This CDR3 is built from 15 residues. Germline V gene lookup returns CDR1 SGHRS and CDR2 YFSETQ. For the CDR3, the DNA is TGCGCCAGCAGGTCTGGGACAGGTAACTCCTACGAGCAGTACTTC. Protein: CASRSGTGNSYEQYF.

The CDR3 DNA is TGTGCCAGCTCACCTCCGCCAGGGCCGGGGTACTACGAGCAGTACTTC. It yields the protein CASSPPPGPGYYEQYF. This chain joins TRBV18 and TRBJ2-7, with D perhaps being TRBD1 or TRBD2 (5 bases each). CDR1 and CDR2 (germline): KGHSH, LQKENI. The CDR3 consists of 16 residues. Trimming took off 3 bases at V and 3 bases at J, with 18 bases between the two ends.

The chain employs TRBV7-9 and TRBJ1-1, with D possibly being TRBD1 (5 bases). Germline V gene data show CDR1 as SEHNR and CDR2 as FQNEAQ (reference sequence). This CDR3 is 14 amino acids long. The V and J ends lost 4 bases and 1 base respectively, with 10 bases between them. The CDR3 DNA reads TGTGCCAGCAGCTCCCTGACAGAGAACACTGAAGCTTTCTTT. This codes for CASSSLTENTEAFF.

This rearrangement joins TRBV29-1 to TRBJ1-2; D gene ambiguous. V lost 4 bases to trimming and J lost 2 bases, with 20 bases between them. The CDR3 loop spans 16 amino acids. Germline CDR1 and CDR2: SQVTM and ANQGSEA. Here the CDR3 DNA reads TGCAGCGTTGCCCTGAAGGTCCCAGGTCAGAACTATGGCTACACCTTC. As protein: CSVALKVPGQNYGYTF.

The J gene is TRBJ2-1, the V gene TRBV6-1; D ambiguous. The V gene lost 2 bases and the J gene lost 7 bases, with 9 bases spanning the gap. Germline loops: CDR1 MNHNS, CDR2 SASEGT. CDR3 length: 13 amino acids. CDR3: CASSETGWNEQFF. The DNA for the CDR3 is TGTGCCAGCAGTGAAACGGGTTGGAATGAGCAGTTCTTC.

The J gene is TRBJ2-3, the V gene TRBV9; 7 nucleotides match TRBD2. V shed 2 bases, J shed 5 bases, and the junction held 2 bases outside the gene matches. The CDR3 sequence is 13 residues long. Germline assignment: CDR1 SGDLS and CDR2 YYNGEE. The DNA for the CDR3 is TGTGCCAGCAGCGTCGTAGCGGGAGATACGCAGTATTTT. As protein: CASSVVAGDTQYF.

As for this clone: This same CDR3 is encoded by further DNA sequences in the sample. The genes are TRBV5-6 and TRBJ2-7; D is undetermined. Trimming shortened V by 0 bases and J by 1 base, and 5 bases separated the two germline ends. The CDR3 is 13 residues long. Germline assignment: CDR1 SGHDT and CDR2 YYEEEE. In nucleotides, the CDR3 is TGTGCCAGCAGCTTGGCGGTTTCCTACGAGCAGTACTTC. It translates to CASSLAVSYEQYF.

The chain combines TRBV28 with TRBJ2-3; D is possibly TRBD1 (6 bases). V gave up 5 bases and J gave up 3 bases, with 12 bases separating them. Germline CDR1 is MDHEN and CDR2 is SYDVKM. The CDR3 sequence is 14 residues long. The CDR3 region is CASSGAGVTDTQYF. CDR3 DNA: TGTGCCAGCAGTGGGGCAGGGGTTACAGATACGCAGTATTTT. Looking up the rest from reference TRBV28 and TRBJ2-3 gives the full variable domain: DVKVTQSSRYLVKRTGEKVFLECVQDMDHENMFWYRQDPGLGLRLIYFSYDVKMKEKGDIPEGYSVSREKKERFSLILESASTNQTSMYLCASSGAGVTDTQYFGPGTRLTVL.

This chain connects TRBV5-4 to TRBJ2-3; possible D gene TRBD2, 7 bases. V gave up 0 bases and J gave up 2 bases, with 16 bases separating them. Per germline, CDR1 SGHNT and CDR2 YYREEE (reference sequence). The CDR3 is made up of 17 amino acids. The CDR3 here is CASSLEGGQGVTDTQYF. The CDR3, as DNA: TGTGCCAGCAGCTTGGAGGGGGGGCAGGGTGTCACAGATACGCAGTATTTT.

The CDR3, as DNA: TGTGCCAGCAGGTCCCCGGGACAGGGAAACACCATATATTTT. Translating gives CASRSPGQGNTIYF. V is TRBV6-5 and J is TRBJ1-3; TRBD1 matches at 7 bases. Germline values: CDR1 MNHEY, CDR2 SVGAGI. The V gene end was trimmed by 6 bases and the J gene end by 4 bases; junction bases not matched to a gene: 6. The CDR3 contains 14 residues.

This rearrangement joins TRBV15 to TRBJ2-7, with a weak D call TRBD2 (7 bases). The CDR3 totals 16 residues. The V end lost 1 base, the J end lost 0 bases, and 13 bases lay between the germline ends. The V gene's germline CDR1 is LNHNV and CDR2 YYDKDF (reference sequence). The CDR3 loop reads CATSRGGGDGSYEQYF. In DNA, the CDR3 is TGTGCCACCAGCAGAGGAGGGGGGGACGGCTCCTACGAGCAGTACTTC.

This chain links TRBV19 with TRBJ1-1; 7 positions agree with TRBD1. J was trimmed by 1 base and V by 5 bases; bases with no gene match: 4. The CDR3 totals 14 residues. Germline CDR1 LNHDA, CDR2 SQIVND (reference sequence). The CDR3 region has the DNA TGTGCCAGTAGTGAGCGGACAGGGAACACTGAAGCTTTCTTT. Protein sequence: CASSERTGNTEAFF.

This clone is a singleton in its sample. J is TRBJ2-1 and V is TRBV11-2, with D maybe TRBD2 (5 bases). CDR1 SGHAT and CDR2 FQNNGV come from the germline V gene. This CDR3 comprises 14 residues. Trimming shortened V by 3 bases and J by 6 bases, and 12 bases separated the two germline ends. The CDR3 DNA reads as TGTGCCAGCAGCTTCGCCGAACTAGGCAATGAGCAGTTCTTC. This codes for CASSFAELGNEQFF.